The 5 T cell receptor beta chains presented below share a single source sample, sequenced in a study of CD8 T cells in ankylosing spondylitis. Overall study findings and caveats: In ankylosing spondylitis blood, a motif of seven to nine highly homologous TCR beta variants appeared characteristic.

Their cognate antigens are unknown. TCRdb redid the calling of the 5' RACE reads with MiXCR, one entry per CDR3 protein. Of approximately 540,000 distinct CDR3 sequences detected, about 12% appear once; the ten largest clones hold 6.8%. Sequencing was performed on blood, either unsorted or a sorted T cell fraction (not recorded which). Receptor source: a male donor with ankylosing spondylitis.

Only a few counts were recorded for this clonotype. The V call is TRBV3-1, the J call TRBJ2-1; a possible D gene is TRBD2 (5 bases). Germline-derived CDR1 and CDR2 are LGHDT and YNNKEL (reference sequence). The CDR3 sequence is 14 residues long. V was pared by 6 bases and J by 8 bases, with 17 bases between. The CDR3 spells CASSRRIGWDEQFF. CDR3 DNA: TGTGCCAGCAGTCGGAGGATAGGATGGGATGAGCAGTTCTTC.

This clonotype was counted at least ten times. The CDR3 nucleotides are TGTGCCAGCAGCTTAGCGCAGGGGCTTGGGACTGAAGCTTTCTTT. This gives the protein CASSLAQGLGTEAFF. This chain links TRBV7-2 with TRBJ1-1; D is possibly TRBD1 (6 bases). CDR1 and CDR2 from the germline V gene are SGHTA and FQGNSA. The length of the CDR3 is 15 residues. V shed 0 bases and J shed 5 bases, with 13 bases lying between them.

This clonotype was picked up a small number of times. The chain has TRBV7-8 and TRBJ1-1, with 9 bases lining up with TRBD1. Germline trimming cut 3 bases from V and 11 bases from J; bases unmatched to any gene: 7. The germline V gene encodes CDR1 SGHVS and CDR2 FQNEAQ. The CDR3 has 13 residues. The CDR3 is CASSFTGGAGAFF. Written as DNA, the CDR3 is TGTGCCAGCAGCTTCACAGGGGGCGCCGGGGCTTTCTTT. The complete variable domain, with remaining parts taken from reference TRBV7-8 and TRBJ1-1, reads GAGVSQSPRYKVAKRGQDVALRCDPISGHVSLFWYQQALGQGPEFLTYFQNEAQLDKSGLPSDRFFAERPEGSVSTLKIQRTQQEDSAVYLCASSFTGGAGAFFGQGTRLTVV.

This clonotype appeared a few times. The V gene is TRBV20-1, the J gene TRBJ2-3; 9 bases line up with TRBD2. Germline values: CDR1 DFQATT, CDR2 SNEGSKA (reference sequence). The CDR3 is 15 residues long. V lost 6 bases, J lost 5 bases, and 12 bases stayed unmatched. Here the CDR3 DNA reads TGCAGTGCCGTCCCCAGCGGGAGGCATGTAGATACGCAGTATTTT. Translating gives CSAVPSGRHVDTQYF.

This clonotype has just a few counts. The chain carries TRBV5-1 and TRBJ2-3; weak D call: TRBD2 (6 bases). Germline CDR1 and CDR2: SGHRS and YFSETQ. The CDR3 sequence is 17 residues long. Trimming left V 4 bases short and J 0 bases short, with 18 bases between. The CDR3 nucleotides read TGCGCCAGCAGCCTTGGGGCTTATGGGACTAGCACAGATACGCAGTATTTT. It codes for CASSLGAYGTSTDTQYF.